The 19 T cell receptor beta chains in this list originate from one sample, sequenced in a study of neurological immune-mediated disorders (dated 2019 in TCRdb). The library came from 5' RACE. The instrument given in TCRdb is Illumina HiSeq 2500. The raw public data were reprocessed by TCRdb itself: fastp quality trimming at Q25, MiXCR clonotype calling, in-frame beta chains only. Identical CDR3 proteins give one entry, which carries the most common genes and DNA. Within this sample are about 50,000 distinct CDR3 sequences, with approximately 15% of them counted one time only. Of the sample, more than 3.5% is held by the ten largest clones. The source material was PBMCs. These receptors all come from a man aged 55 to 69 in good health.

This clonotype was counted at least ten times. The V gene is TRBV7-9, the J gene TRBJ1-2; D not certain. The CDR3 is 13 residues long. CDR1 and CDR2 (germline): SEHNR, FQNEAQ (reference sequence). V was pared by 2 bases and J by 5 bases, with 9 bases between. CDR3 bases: TGTGCCAGCAGCTTATCTGGTCCTTATGGCTACACCTTC. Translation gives CASSLSGPYGYTF.

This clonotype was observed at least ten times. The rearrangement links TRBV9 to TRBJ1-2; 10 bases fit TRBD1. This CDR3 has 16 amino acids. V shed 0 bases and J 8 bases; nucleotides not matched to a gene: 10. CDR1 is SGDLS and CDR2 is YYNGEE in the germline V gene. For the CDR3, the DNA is TGTGCCAGCAGCGTAGCTCTTGACAGGGGGCGCAGGGGCTACACCTTC. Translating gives CASSVALDRGRRGYTF.

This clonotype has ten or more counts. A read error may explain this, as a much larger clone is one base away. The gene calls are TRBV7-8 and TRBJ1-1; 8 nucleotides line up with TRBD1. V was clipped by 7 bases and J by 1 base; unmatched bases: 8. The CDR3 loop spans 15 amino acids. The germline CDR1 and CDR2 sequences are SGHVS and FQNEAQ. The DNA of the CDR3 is TGTGCCAGCAACAAAGGACAGGGACAGAACACTGAAGCTTTCTTT. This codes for CASNKGQGQNTEAFF. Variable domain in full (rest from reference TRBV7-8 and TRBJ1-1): GAGVSQSPRYKVAKRGQDVALRCDPISGHVSLFWYQQALGQGPEFLTYFQNEAQLDKSGLPSDRFFAERPEGSVSTLKIQRTQQEDSAVYLCASNKGQGQNTEAFFGQGTRLTVV.

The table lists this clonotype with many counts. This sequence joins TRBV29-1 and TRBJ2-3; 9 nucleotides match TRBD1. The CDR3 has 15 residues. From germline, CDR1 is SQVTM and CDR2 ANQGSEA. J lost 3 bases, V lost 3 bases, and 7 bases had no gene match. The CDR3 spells CSVEGTGQRTDTQYF. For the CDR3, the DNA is TGCAGCGTTGAGGGGACAGGGCAGAGGACAGATACGCAGTATTTT.

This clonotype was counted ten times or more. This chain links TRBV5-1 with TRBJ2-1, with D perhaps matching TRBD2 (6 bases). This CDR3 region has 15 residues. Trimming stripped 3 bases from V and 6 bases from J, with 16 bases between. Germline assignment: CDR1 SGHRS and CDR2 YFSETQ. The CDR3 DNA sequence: TGCGCCAGCAGCTCTACGGGAGACCGAATCAATGAGCAGTTCTTC. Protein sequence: CASSSTGDRINEQFF.

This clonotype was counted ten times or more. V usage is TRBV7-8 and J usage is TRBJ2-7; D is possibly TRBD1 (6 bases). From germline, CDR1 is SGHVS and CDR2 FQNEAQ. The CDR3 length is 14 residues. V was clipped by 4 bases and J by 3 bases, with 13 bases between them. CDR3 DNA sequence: TGTGCCAGCAGCTCAGGGGTCTTAAACTACGAGCAGTACTTC. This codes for CASSSGVLNYEQYF.

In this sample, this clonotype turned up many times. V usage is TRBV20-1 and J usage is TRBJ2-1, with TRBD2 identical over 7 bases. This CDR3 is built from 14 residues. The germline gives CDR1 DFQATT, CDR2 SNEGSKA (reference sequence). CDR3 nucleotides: TGCAGAGTTTCGGGCGGGACTAACTCCAATGAGCAGTTCTTC. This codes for CRVSGGTNSNEQFF.

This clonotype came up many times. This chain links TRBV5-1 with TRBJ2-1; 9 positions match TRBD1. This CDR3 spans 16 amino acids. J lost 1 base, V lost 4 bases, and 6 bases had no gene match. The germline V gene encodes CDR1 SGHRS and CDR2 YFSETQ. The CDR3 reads CASSPLGQGSYNEQFF. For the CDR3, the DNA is TGCGCCAGCAGCCCTCTCGGACAGGGGTCCTACAATGAGCAGTTCTTC.

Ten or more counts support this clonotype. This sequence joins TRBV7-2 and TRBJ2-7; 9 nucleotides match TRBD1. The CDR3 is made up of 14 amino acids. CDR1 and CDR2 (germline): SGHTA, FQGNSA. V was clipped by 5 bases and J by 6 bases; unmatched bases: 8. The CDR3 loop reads CASSARDRAAEQYF. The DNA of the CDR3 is TGTGCCAGCAGCGCCCGGGACAGGGCGGCCGAGCAGTACTTC.

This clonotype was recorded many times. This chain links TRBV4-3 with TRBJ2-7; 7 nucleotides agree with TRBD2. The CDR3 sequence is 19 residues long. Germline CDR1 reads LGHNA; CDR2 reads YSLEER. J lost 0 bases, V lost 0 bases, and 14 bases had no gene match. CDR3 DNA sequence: TGCGCCAGCAGCCAAGAATTGCGCCAAGGGAGGGCCTTCTCCTACGAGCAGTACTTC. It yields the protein CASSQELRQGRAFSYEQYF.

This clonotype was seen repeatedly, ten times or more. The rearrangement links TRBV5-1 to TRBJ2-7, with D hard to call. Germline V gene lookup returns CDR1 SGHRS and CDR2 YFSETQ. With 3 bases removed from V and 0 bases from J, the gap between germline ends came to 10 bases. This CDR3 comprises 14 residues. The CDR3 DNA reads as TGCGCCAGCAGCTCCCGGCAGGCCTCCTACGAGCAGTACTTC. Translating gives CASSSRQASYEQYF.

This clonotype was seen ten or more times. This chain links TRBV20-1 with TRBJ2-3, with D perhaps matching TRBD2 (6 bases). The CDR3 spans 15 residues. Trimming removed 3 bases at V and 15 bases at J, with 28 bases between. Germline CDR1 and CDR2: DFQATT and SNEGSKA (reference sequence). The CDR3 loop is CSASESSGTPIAPYF. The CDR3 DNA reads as TGCAGTGCTAGCGAGAGTAGCGGAACCCCAATAGCTCCTTATTTT.

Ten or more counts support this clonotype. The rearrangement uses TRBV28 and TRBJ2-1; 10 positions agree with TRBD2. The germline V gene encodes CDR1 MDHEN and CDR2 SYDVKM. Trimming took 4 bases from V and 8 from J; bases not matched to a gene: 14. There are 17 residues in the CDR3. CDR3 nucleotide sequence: TGTGCCAGCAGTTCCCATTACCGTAGCGGGAGGCGCGATGAGCAGTTCTTC. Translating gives CASSSHYRSGRRDEQFF.

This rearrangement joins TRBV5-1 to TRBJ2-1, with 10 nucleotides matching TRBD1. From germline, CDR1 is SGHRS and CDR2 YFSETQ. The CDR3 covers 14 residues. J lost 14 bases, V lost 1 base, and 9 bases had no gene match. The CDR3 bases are TGCGCCAGCAGCTTGATTTTAGGACAGGGGGAAGAGTTCTTC. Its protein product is CASSLILGQGEEFF.

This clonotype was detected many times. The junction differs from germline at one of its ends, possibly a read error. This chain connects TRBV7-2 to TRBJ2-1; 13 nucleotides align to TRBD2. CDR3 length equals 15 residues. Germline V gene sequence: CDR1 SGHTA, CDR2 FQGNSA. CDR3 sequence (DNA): TGTGCCAGCAGTCGAGCCTTACTAGCGGGAGGGCCTTTGGTCTTC. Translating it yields CASSRALLAGGPLVF.

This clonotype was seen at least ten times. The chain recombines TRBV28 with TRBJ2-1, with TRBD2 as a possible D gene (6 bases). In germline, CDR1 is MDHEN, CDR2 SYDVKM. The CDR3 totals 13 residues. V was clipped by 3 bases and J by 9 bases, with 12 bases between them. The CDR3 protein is CASSLFPGGEQFF. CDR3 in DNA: TGTGCCAGCAGTTTGTTTCCCGGGGGTGAGCAGTTCTTC.

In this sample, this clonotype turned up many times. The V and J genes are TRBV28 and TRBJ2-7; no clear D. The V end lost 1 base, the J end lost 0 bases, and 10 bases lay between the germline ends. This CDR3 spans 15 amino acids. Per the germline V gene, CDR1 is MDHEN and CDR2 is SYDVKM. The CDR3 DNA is TGTGCCAGCAGTTTATCAAGGACGGGCTCCTACGAGCAGTACTTC. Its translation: CASSLSRTGSYEQYF.

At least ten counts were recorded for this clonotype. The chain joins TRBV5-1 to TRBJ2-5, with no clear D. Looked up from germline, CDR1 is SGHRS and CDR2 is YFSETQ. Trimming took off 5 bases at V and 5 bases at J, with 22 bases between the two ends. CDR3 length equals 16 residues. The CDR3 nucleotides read TGCGCCAGCAGTCTAGGCCGCTCTAGACTCGGGGAGACCCAGTACTTC. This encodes CASSLGRSRLGETQYF.

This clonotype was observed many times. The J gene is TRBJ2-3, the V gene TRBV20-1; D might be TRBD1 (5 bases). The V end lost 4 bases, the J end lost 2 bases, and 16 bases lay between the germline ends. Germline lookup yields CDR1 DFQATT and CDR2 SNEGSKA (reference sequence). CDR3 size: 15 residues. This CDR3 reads CSAKAGSYHTDTQYF. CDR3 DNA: TGCAGTGCTAAGGCAGGGTCCTACCACACAGATACGCAGTATTTT.